What follows is one T cell receptor beta chain and its context. This sample is part of a study of OX40 agonist ivuxolimab in advanced cancers. Assay used: immunoSEQ multiplex PCR; TCRdb lists only in-frame clones, some missing. The sample lists about 35,000 clones; approximately 79% were seen once. Germline lookup yields CDR1 SGHVS and CDR2 FQNEAQ. Trimming left V 1 base short and J 5 bases short, with 15 bases between. The CDR3 has 16 amino acids. Here the sequenced sample was CD4+ or CD8+ T cells sorted from blood, taken in a trial of the OX40 agonist ivuxolimab. This chain joins TRBV7-8 and TRBJ1-5, with D possibly being TRBD1 (6 bases). This clonotype originated in an adult with an advanced solid tumor such as melanoma, head and neck, liver or kidney cancer. CDR3 bases: TGTGCCAGCAGCTTAGTTCAGGGGATGGTCGATCAGCCCCAGCATTTT. This sequence encodes CASSLVQGMVDQPQHF.